Given below is one T cell receptor (beta chain) in context. These data belong to a study of blood T cell repertoires in COVID-19. Study-level background: The study drew acute and convalescent COVID-19 samples from the United States, Italy and Spain. Sources were T cells, B-cell-depleted T cells, or PBMCs; the material itself was cDNA or gDNA.

Seattle enrolled patients during active infection and tracked them longitudinally. Under the authors' procedure: From reference gene primer amplification, estimates of nucleated cell counts were derived. The data were produced by immunoSEQ multiplex PCR, yet TCRdb's version contains in-frame clones alone and is incomplete. V, J and clone size reflect that table, while D and trimming were determined from the DNA. The table has over 100,000 clones, around 88% seen once. Per germline, CDR1 SGHTA and CDR2 FQGNSA. The CDR3 runs to 16 residues. V was shortened by 2 bases and J by 9 bases, with 17 bases between the two germline ends.

The sample taken for sequencing was peripheral blood. The sequence came from a man aged 55 to 70 with COVID-19, enrolled during active disease. The chain is built from TRBV7-2 and TRBJ1-6, with a tentative D call TRBD1 (6 bases). CDR3 sequence reads: CASSLQGPDVGSPLHF. Written as DNA, the CDR3 is TGTGCCAGCAGCTTACAGGGGCCGGACGTAGGTTCACCCCTCCACTTT.